Presented here are 29 T cell receptor beta chains from one specimen sequenced in a study of blood T cell repertoires in COVID-19. Using immunoSEQ multiplex PCR, the repertoire was profiled, and TCRdb retains in-frame clones only, with some absent. Counted here are approximately 100,000 clones, 81% occurring once; the ten biggest clones make up about 10%. The sequencing input was peripheral blood. The source of these receptors is a woman older than 75 with acute or convalescent COVID-19.

This clone appeared a single time. The rearrangement joins TRBV3-1 (or the pseudogene TRBV3-2) to TRBJ2-7; 8 nucleotides agree with TRBD2. Per germline, CDR1 LGHDT and CDR2 YNNKEL (reference sequence). Trimming at V came to 0 bases and at J to 5 bases, leaving 18 bases not matched to a gene. This CDR3 is 19 amino acids long. The CDR3 is CASSQDRIPRAGGPNEQYV. CDR3 DNA: TGTGCCAGCAGCCAAGATCGCATTCCTAGGGCGGGGGGCCCTAACGAGCAGTACGTC.

The V call is TRBV18, the J call TRBJ2-5; 13 bases map to TRBD2. Trimming removed 1 base from V and 3 bases from J; junction bases left unmatched: 2. The CDR3 is 16 amino acids. Germline CDR1 reads KGHSH; CDR2 reads LQKENI. The CDR3 spells CASSPRTSGGEETQYF. CDR3 nucleotide sequence: TGTGCCAGCTCACCACGGACTAGCGGGGGCGAAGAGACCCAGTACTTC. The complete variable domain, with remaining parts taken from reference TRBV18 and TRBJ2-5, reads NAGVMQNPRHLVRRRGQEARLRCSPMKGHSHVYWYRQLPEEGLKFMVYLQKENIIDESGMPKERFSAEFPKEGPSILRIQQVVRGDSAAYFCASSPRTSGGEETQYFGPGTRLLVL.

J is TRBJ1-2 and V is TRBV18; 7 nucleotides agree with TRBD1. V gave up 0 bases and J gave up 6 bases; unmatched junction bases: 1. This CDR3 is 13 amino acids long. CDR1 and CDR2 from the germline V gene are KGHSH and LQKENI. The CDR3 sequence is CASSPPDRHGYTF. The CDR3 DNA sequence: TGTGCCAGCTCACCACCGGACAGGCATGGCTACACCTTC.

The gene calls are TRBV2 and TRBJ2-1; 7 bases fit TRBD1. Germline V gene lookup returns CDR1 SNHLY and CDR2 FYNNEI. Trimming cost V 4 bases and J 9 bases; bases outside gene matches: 12. The CDR3 spans 15 residues. The CDR3 protein is CASSGWAGGRGEQFF. For the CDR3, the DNA is TGTGCCAGCAGTGGGTGGGCAGGGGGAAGGGGTGAGCAGTTCTTC.

The sample holds one count of this clone. The V gene is TRBV6-5, the J gene TRBJ2-7; D possibly corresponds to TRBD2 (6 bases). The CDR3 spans 13 residues. V lost 2 bases and J lost 2, with 7 bases in between. CDR1 is MNHEY and CDR2 is SVGAGI in the germline V gene. The CDR3 nucleotides read TGTGCCAGCAGTTACAGGGAGGCCTACGAGCAGTACTTC. Translated: CASSYREAYEQYF.

This chain joins TRBV28 and TRBJ2-6; unclear D gene. Germline V lookup: CDR1 MDHEN, CDR2 SYDVKM. This CDR3 has 15 amino acids. Trimming pared 3 bases from V and 4 bases from J, leaving 10 bases between. The CDR3 protein is CASSFLAVGANVLTF. Written as DNA, the CDR3 is TGTGCCAGCAGTTTCTTGGCCGTCGGGGCCAACGTCCTGACTTTC.

This clone appeared a single time. The rearrangement joins TRBV6-2 or TRBV6-3 to TRBJ1-1; no reliable D call. Germline CDR1 MNHEY, CDR2 SVGEGT. The CDR3 has 12 residues. Trimming cost V 6 bases and J 3 bases, with 8 bases left between them. CDR3 protein: CASSRGYTEAFF. In DNA form, the CDR3 reads TGTGCCAGCAGCCGAGGGTACACTGAAGCTTTCTTT.

This clone was recorded once. As DNA, the CDR3 is TGTGCCAGCAGTTCTATGACAGAGTCCTACGAGCAGTACTTC. Amino acids: CASSSMTESYEQYF. The rearrangement joins TRBV6-2 or TRBV6-3 to TRBJ2-7; tentatively, D is TRBD1 (5 bases). The CDR3 is 14 residues long. Germline CDR1 reads MNHEY; CDR2 reads SVGEGT. V was clipped by 4 bases and J by 1 base, with 11 bases between them.

V is TRBV24-1 and J is TRBJ2-5; the match to TRBD2 covers 13 bases. V was clipped by 4 bases and J by 2 bases; unmatched bases: 6. Germline V lookup: CDR1 KGHDR, CDR2 SFDVKD. There are 17 residues in the CDR3. CDR3 loop: CATSDPRLAGGQETQYF. As DNA, the CDR3 is TGTGCCACCAGTGACCCTCGACTAGCGGGGGGTCAAGAGACCCAGTACTTC.

The chain couples TRBV14 to TRBJ2-3; 8 bases agree with TRBD1. Trimming at V came to 8 bases and at J to 1 base, leaving 5 bases not matched to a gene. Germline CDR1 and CDR2: SGHDN and FVKESK. The CDR3 contains 14 residues. The CDR3 region has the DNA TGTGCCAGCGGCGCGGGACAGGGCACAGATACGCAGTATTTT. It codes for CASGAGQGTDTQYF.

This chain links TRBV5-4 with TRBJ1-5; weak D call: TRBD1 (6 bases). V was cut by 1 base and J by 4 bases, with 9 bases left in between. The CDR3 spans 14 residues. Germline V gene data show CDR1 as SGHNT and CDR2 as YYREEE (reference sequence). The CDR3 region has the DNA TGTGCCAGCAGCTTGTGGGACACTAATCAGCCCCAGCATTTT. As protein: CASSLWDTNQPQHF.

V usage is TRBV4-3 and J usage is TRBJ2-4, with D possibly matching TRBD2 (6 bases). This CDR3 is 13 amino acids long. Germline CDR1 is LGHNA and CDR2 is YSLEER. Deletions cut 1 base from V and 6 bases from J, with 7 bases between. In DNA, the CDR3 is TGCGCCAGCAGCCAAGTGGGGGGAAACATTCAGTACTTC. This sequence encodes CASSQVGGNIQYF.

This clone was detected only once. DNA of the CDR3: TGTGCCAGCAGTTCCTATAGACAGGGTCGTGATTCTGGCTACACCTTC. Amino acids: CASSSYRQGRDSGYTF. This chain joins TRBV28 and TRBJ1-2; 7 positions agree with TRBD1. Germline CDR1 and CDR2: MDHEN and SYDVKM. J gave up 7 bases and V 4 bases, and 15 bases lay outside the gene matches. This CDR3 region has 16 residues.

V and J are TRBV29-1 and TRBJ1-1; D not resolved. The CDR3 has 11 amino acids. Germline loops: CDR1 SQVTM, CDR2 ANQGSEA. V was pared by 7 bases and J by 6 bases, with 12 bases between. The CDR3 region has the DNA TGCAGCGCCCGCCGGGGAGCTGAAGCTTTCTTT. Its translation is CSARRGAEAFF.

The rearrangement joins TRBV7-2 to TRBJ1-3; 8 bases match TRBD1. Germline trimming cut 3 bases from V and 0 bases from J; bases unmatched to any gene: 7. CDR3 length: 17 amino acids. Germline V lookup: CDR1 SGHTA, CDR2 FQGNSA. Here the CDR3 reads CASSFSGTGSSGNTIYF. The DNA of the CDR3 is TGTGCCAGCAGCTTCTCCGGGACAGGCTCCTCTGGAAACACCATATATTTT.

The rearrangement joins TRBV5-1 to TRBJ1-1, with 7 positions matching TRBD1. This CDR3 region has 14 residues. V lost 4 bases and J lost 1; bases outside the gene matches: 4. Germline V gene data show CDR1 as SGHRS and CDR2 as YFSETQ. The CDR3 bases are TGCGCCAGCAGCCGGGACAGTCCGAACACTGAAGCTTTCTTT. Translated: CASSRDSPNTEAFF.

V usage is TRBV5-4 and J usage is TRBJ1-2; 12 bases agree with TRBD1. Germline lookup yields CDR1 SGHNT and CDR2 YYREEE (reference sequence). The CDR3 is 14 amino acids. The V gene end was trimmed by 3 bases and the J gene end by 4 bases; junction bases not matched to a gene: 1. CDR3 region: CASSSGQGAYGYTF. CDR3 in DNA: TGTGCCAGCAGCTCGGGACAGGGGGCCTATGGCTACACCTTC.

This chain uses TRBV20-1 with TRBJ1-2; D gene uncertain. The length of the CDR3 is 11 residues. From germline, CDR1 is DFQATT and CDR2 SNEGSKA (reference sequence). The V end was cut by 5 bases, the J end by 6 bases, with 10 bases between. The CDR3 reads CSAAGTDGYTF. In DNA form, the CDR3 reads TGCAGTGCTGCGGGAACTGATGGCTACACCTTC.

The chain carries TRBV3-1 (or the pseudogene TRBV3-2) and TRBJ2-7, with TRBD1 as a possible D gene (6 bases). Trimming stripped 7 bases from V and 2 bases from J, with 15 bases between. The CDR3 totals 14 residues. CDR1 is LGHDT, CDR2 YNNKEL, per germline (reference sequence). The CDR3 loop reads CASNPPGHAYEQYF. Here the CDR3 DNA reads TGTGCCAGCAACCCCCCGGGACACGCCTACGAGCAGTACTTC.

The chain has TRBV6-5 and TRBJ1-2; 8 bases are shared with TRBD1. The CDR3 is 15 residues long. V shed 6 bases, J shed 4 bases, and the junction held 10 bases outside the gene matches. Per germline, CDR1 MNHEY and CDR2 SVGAGI. The CDR3 is CASSPDRGSAYGYTF. In DNA form, the CDR3 reads TGTGCCAGCAGCCCCGACAGGGGTTCAGCCTATGGCTACACCTTC.

This clone showed up just once. V gene TRBV6-5 combines with J gene TRBJ2-5, with TRBD1 matching over 7 bases. Germline V gene data show CDR1 as MNHEY and CDR2 as SVGAGI. CDR3 length: 14 residues. V shed 10 bases, J shed 1 base, and the junction held 9 bases outside the gene matches. The DNA of the CDR3 is TGTGCCACAGGCCGGGGACAGACCCAAGAGACCCAGTACTTC. Protein product: CATGRGQTQETQYF.

The V and J genes are TRBV10-2 and TRBJ1-1; D is undetermined. This CDR3 is 13 amino acids long. Per germline, CDR1 WSHSY and CDR2 SAAADI. Trimming took 2 bases from V and 4 from J, leaving 8 bases between them. The CDR3 region is CASSEEGGTEAFF. The CDR3 DNA sequence: TGCGCCAGCAGTGAGGAGGGAGGCACTGAAGCTTTCTTT.

This chain links TRBV28 with TRBJ2-1, with TRBD2 matching over 7 bases. V shed 3 bases, J shed 7 bases, and the junction held 9 bases outside the gene matches. Germline V lookup: CDR1 MDHEN, CDR2 SYDVKM. The CDR3 runs 15 residues. CDR3: CASSFRPGRGNEQFF. The CDR3 DNA reads as TGTGCCAGCAGTTTCCGTCCGGGGAGGGGTAATGAGCAGTTCTTC.

The gene calls are TRBV5-6 and TRBJ2-3, with TRBD2 identical over 11 bases. The CDR3 has 17 residues. Trimming removed 1 base from V and 2 bases from J; junction bases left unmatched: 6. Germline V CDR1 and CDR2: SGHDT, YYEEEE. The CDR3 nucleotides read TGTGCCAGCAGCTTGAGGACTAGCGGGCGACTCACAGATACGCAGTATTTT. This translates into CASSLRTSGRLTDTQYF.

The chain has TRBV7-2 and TRBJ1-3, with D uncertain. The CDR3 consists of 16 residues. Germline V gene data show CDR1 as SGHTA and CDR2 as FQGNSA. Deletions cut 1 base from V and 0 bases from J, with 10 bases between. The CDR3, as DNA: TGTGCCAGCAGCTTAGGAGGTTCCAACTCTGGAAACACCATATATTTT. Amino acids: CASSLGGSNSGNTIYF.

CDR3 loop: CATRQGPNTGELFF. CDR3 in DNA: TGTGCCACCCGACAGGGCCCGAACACCGGGGAGCTGTTTTTT. V gene TRBV6-5 combines with J gene TRBJ2-2, with 7 bases fitting TRBD1. The CDR3 length is 14 residues. After removal of 10 bases from V and 0 bases from J, the junction contained 5 bases not matched to a gene. The germline V gene has CDR1 MNHEY and CDR2 SVGAGI.

Of note for this clone: Germline and junction disagree at one end, which may indicate a read error. This chain joins TRBV6-5 and TRBJ2-5, with 8 bases identical to TRBD2. Germline-derived CDR1 and CDR2 are MNHEY and SVGAGI. This CDR3 is built from 14 residues. Here the CDR3 DNA reads TGTGCCAACAGTTACGGGGGGGGAGAAGAGACCCAGTACTTC. Its translation is CANSYGGGEETQYF.

This clone was observed a few times. The V gene is TRBV27, the J gene TRBJ2-7; D gene unclear. V was clipped by 5 bases and J by 11 bases, with 10 bases between them. The CDR3 has 10 amino acids. The germline V gene encodes CDR1 MNHEY and CDR2 SMNVEV (reference sequence). For the CDR3, the DNA is TGTGCCAGCAGTCCTTTGGCCGAGTACGTC. Protein sequence: CASSPLAEYV.

This clone was recorded a few times. The chain recombines TRBV3-1 (or the pseudogene TRBV3-2) with TRBJ2-5, with 7 bases that match TRBD1. CDR1 is LGHDT, CDR2 YNNKEL, per germline (reference sequence). V dropped 1 base and J dropped 5; count of bases not matched to a gene: 7. The CDR3 consists of 15 residues. CDR3 DNA sequence: TGTGCCAGCAGCCAAGGTCACAGGGGATGGGAGACCCAGTACTTC. It specifies CASSQGHRGWETQYF.